Listed here are 15 T cell receptor beta chains from one sample, sequenced in a study of hypomethylating agent response in myelodysplastic syndrome. Sequencing used immunoSEQ multiplex PCR; TCRdb keeps in-frame clones, though not all of them. Found here are over a thousand clones, roughly 80% of them singletons; the top ten hold 20%. Sequencing used bone marrow, obtained before or after starting hypomethylating agent treatment for myelodysplastic syndrome (not recorded which). The source is a human donor with myelodysplastic syndrome.

The V call is TRBV11-2, the J call TRBJ2-2; D is ambiguous. Germline CDR1 is SGHAT and CDR2 is FQNNGV. V was shortened by 3 bases and J by 6 bases, with 14 bases between the two germline ends. The CDR3 has 15 residues. Here the CDR3 DNA reads TGTGCCAGCAGCTTTTTGGACGGCTCCCCCGGGGAGCTGTTTTTT. Translating it yields CASSFLDGSPGELFF.

The rearrangement joins TRBV29-1 to TRBJ1-1; D is undetermined. The CDR3 spans 13 residues. Germline V gene lookup returns CDR1 SQVTM and CDR2 ANQGSEA. Trimming left V 4 bases short and J 4 bases short, with 13 bases between. CDR3 protein: CSVGGPRGTEAFF. The DNA of the CDR3 is TGCAGCGTTGGAGGCCCACGGGGCACTGAAGCTTTCTTT.

The chain uses TRBV28 and TRBJ2-5, with 8 bases fitting TRBD1. The J call is doubtful: the DNA matches TRBJ2-7 better. Looked up from germline, CDR1 is MDHEN and CDR2 is SYDVKM. The CDR3 spans 14 residues. The CDR3 reads CASSTGTGVHEQYF. The CDR3 nucleotides are TGTGCCAGCAGTACCGGGACAGGAGTTCACGAGCAGTACTTC.

The chain recombines TRBV11-1 with TRBJ1-2, with 8 bases matching TRBD1. Germline V lookup: CDR1 SGHAT, CDR2 FQDESV (reference sequence). Trimming removed 5 bases from V and 2 bases from J; junction bases left unmatched: 7. CDR3 size: 15 residues. The DNA of the CDR3 is TGTGCCAGCAGCCTCTCAAGGACAGGGAACTATGGCTACACCTTC. It yields the protein CASSLSRTGNYGYTF.

By share, this clone counts as large. This chain joins TRBV5-1 and TRBJ1-1; D not certain. CDR1 and CDR2 (germline): SGHRS, YFSETQ. V lost 0 bases and J 6 bases, leaving 12 bases between the germline ends. This CDR3 has 14 residues. The CDR3: CASSLEWAGAEAFF. Written as DNA, the CDR3 is TGCGCCAGCAGCTTGGAGTGGGCAGGAGCTGAAGCTTTCTTT.

The chain recombines TRBV7-9 with TRBJ2-3; no clear D. CDR3 length: 15 amino acids. Trimming took 0 bases from V and 0 from J, leaving 7 bases between them. Germline lookup yields CDR1 SEHNR and CDR2 FQNEAQ (reference sequence). CDR3 nucleotide sequence: TGTGCCAGCAGCTTAGCGGAAACTAGCACAGATACGCAGTATTTT. Residues: CASSLAETSTDTQYF.

A single count supports this clone. Other DNA sequences from this sample encode an identical CDR3 as well. This rearrangement joins TRBV10-2 to TRBJ1-4; 7 bases fit TRBD1. CDR1 and CDR2 from the germline V gene are WSHSY and SAAADI. J was trimmed by 3 bases and V by 6 bases; bases with no gene match: 4. The CDR3 spans 14 residues. CDR3 sequence reads: CASRWGQSNEKLFF. The CDR3 DNA reads TGCGCCAGCAGGTGGGGACAGTCTAATGAAAAACTGTTTTTT.

The genes are TRBV10-3 and TRBJ1-2; 7 nucleotides align to TRBD1. The germline gives CDR1 ENHRY, CDR2 SYGVKD. The CDR3 covers 15 residues. Germline trimming cut 4 bases from V and 3 bases from J; bases unmatched to any gene: 8. The CDR3 loop reads CAISVPTGIDYGYTF. CDR3 bases: TGTGCCATCAGTGTCCCGACAGGGATTGACTATGGCTACACCTTC.

The rearrangement joins TRBV28 to TRBJ1-1; 8 nucleotides match TRBD1. Germline CDR1 reads MDHEN; CDR2 reads SYDVKM. CDR3 length: 15 residues. V dropped 2 bases and J dropped 1; count of bases not matched to a gene: 3. The CDR3 here is CASSLGGQENTEAFF. The CDR3 DNA is TGTGCCAGCAGTTTAGGGGGACAGGAGAACACTGAAGCTTTCTTT.

The chain uses TRBV29-1 and TRBJ1-2, with 10 bases matching TRBD1. Per germline, CDR1 SQVTM and CDR2 ANQGSEA. V shed 7 bases and J 6 bases; nucleotides not matched to a gene: 8. The CDR3 is made up of 13 amino acids. CDR3 region: CSAVGTGVDGYTF. The CDR3 nucleotides are TGCAGCGCTGTGGGGACAGGGGTGGATGGCTACACCTTC.

This chain uses TRBV9 with TRBJ1-2; a weak D match, TRBD1 (5 bases). The germline CDR1 and CDR2 sequences are SGDLS and YYNGEE. This CDR3 region has 13 residues. V lost 0 bases, J lost 8 bases, and 11 bases lay in between. The CDR3 DNA sequence: TGTGCCAGCAGCGTAGCAGGGAGCGGCGGCTACACCTTC. Translated: CASSVAGSGGYTF.

The chain has TRBV2 and TRBJ2-4, with D tentatively TRBD2 (6 bases). The CDR3 has 16 amino acids. Trimming took off 3 bases at V and 2 bases at J, with 14 bases between the two ends. Germline loops: CDR1 SNHLY, CDR2 FYNNEI. CDR3 loop: CASSDLTSLSKNIQYF. The CDR3 region has the DNA TGTGCCAGCAGTGACTTGACTAGTCTATCCAAAAACATTCAGTACTTC. The full variable domain, with the rest looked up from reference TRBV2 and TRBJ2-4, is EPEVTQTPSHQVTQMGQEVILRCVPISNHLYFYWYRQILGQKVEFLVSFYNNEISEKSEIFDDQFSVERPDGSNFTLKIRSTKLEDSAMYFCASSDLTSLSKNIQYFGAGTRLSVL.

The J gene is TRBJ2-1, the V gene TRBV30, with unresolved D. The CDR3 covers 13 residues. Germline lookup yields CDR1 GTSNPN and CDR2 SVGIG (reference sequence). V was trimmed by 2 bases and J by 2 bases, leaving 7 bases between them. The DNA of the CDR3 is TGTGCCTGGAGTCGGTCTACCTACAATGAGCAGTTCTTC. It yields the protein CAWSRSTYNEQFF.

This clone was detected only a few times. The V gene is TRBV2, the J gene TRBJ1-6; D unresolved. CDR1 and CDR2 from the germline V gene are SNHLY and FYNNEI. This CDR3 is built from 16 residues. The ends were cut back, 2 bases at V and 2 bases at J, with 10 bases in the middle. CDR3 residues: CASSEWRPAYNSPLHF. Written as DNA, the CDR3 is TGTGCCAGCAGTGAATGGAGGCCTGCCTATAATTCACCCCTCCACTTT.

In its sample, this clone was seen a few times. The V gene is TRBV7-2, the J gene TRBJ1-5; D is undetermined. V was pared by 1 base and J by 4 bases, with 5 bases between. This CDR3 is built from 13 residues. Germline V gene sequence: CDR1 SGHTA, CDR2 FQGNSA. The CDR3 is CASSLDLNQPQHF. The CDR3 coding sequence is TGTGCCAGCAGCTTAGACTTAAATCAGCCCCAGCATTTT.